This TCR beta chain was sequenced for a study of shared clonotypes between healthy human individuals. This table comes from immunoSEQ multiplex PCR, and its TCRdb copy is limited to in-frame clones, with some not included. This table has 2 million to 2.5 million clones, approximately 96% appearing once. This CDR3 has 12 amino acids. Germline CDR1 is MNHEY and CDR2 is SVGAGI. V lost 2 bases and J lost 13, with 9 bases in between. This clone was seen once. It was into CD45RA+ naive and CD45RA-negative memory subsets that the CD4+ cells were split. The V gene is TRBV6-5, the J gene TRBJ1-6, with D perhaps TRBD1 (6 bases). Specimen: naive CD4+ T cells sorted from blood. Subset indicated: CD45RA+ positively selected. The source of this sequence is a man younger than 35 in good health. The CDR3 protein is CASSYGGQPLHF. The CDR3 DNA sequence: TGTGCCAGCAGTTACGGGGGGCAGCCCCTCCACTTT.